A single sample is the source of the 17 T cell receptor beta chains below, sequenced in a study of OX40 agonist ivuxolimab in advanced cancers. TCRdb keeps only in-frame clones here, not all; method: immunoSEQ multiplex PCR. The sample includes just under 100,000 clones, approximately 93% of them seen just once. The material was CD4+ or CD8+ T cells sorted from blood, obtained in a trial of the OX40 agonist ivuxolimab. The receptors shown here come from an adult with an advanced solid tumor such as melanoma, head and neck, liver or kidney cancer.

This chain joins TRBV6-5 and TRBJ2-1; 8 nucleotides align to TRBD2. The ends lost 0 bases at V and 9 bases at J; junction bases unmatched: 10. The CDR3 consists of 16 residues. Germline V gives CDR1 MNHEY, CDR2 SVGAGI. CDR3 sequence (DNA): TGTGCCAGCAGTTACTCGTCACCCGGACTAGCATTTGAGCAGTTCTTC. Its protein is CASSYSSPGLAFEQFF.

The CDR3 DNA is TGTGCCAGCAGTGTGGGGACTAGCGATTACAATGAGCAGTTCTTC. This encodes CASSVGTSDYNEQFF. The genes are TRBV6-4 and TRBJ2-1, with TRBD2 matching over 10 bases. The CDR3 extends over 15 amino acids. CDR1 and CDR2 (germline): MRHNA, SNTAGT. V was clipped by 4 bases and J by 4 bases; unmatched bases: 4.

The chain recombines TRBV11-2 with TRBJ2-7, with 7 bases lining up with TRBD2. This CDR3 region has 16 residues. Germline V CDR1 and CDR2: SGHAT, FQNNGV. V dropped 7 bases and J dropped 0; count of bases not matched to a gene: 12. CDR3 residues: CASTQETSYLSYEQYF. CDR3 nucleotides: TGTGCCAGCACTCAAGAGACTAGCTATCTCTCCTACGAGCAGTACTTC.

V gene TRBV6-5 combines with J gene TRBJ2-5, with no clear D. The end of the DNA fits TRBJ2-7 better, so the J call may be wrong. CDR3 size: 13 residues. Germline V lookup: CDR1 MNHEY, CDR2 SVGAGI. The CDR3 loop is CASSRTVSYEQYF. CDR3 DNA sequence: TGTGCCAGCAGCCGCACCGTCTCCTACGAGCAGTACTTC.

Here the CDR3 reads CASSSQNEQFF. The CDR3, as DNA: TGTGCCAGCAGCTCCCAAAATGAGCAGTTCTTC. The J gene is TRBJ2-1, the V gene TRBV7-9; D remains ambiguous. V was shortened by 4 bases and J by 7 bases, with 5 bases between the two germline ends. This CDR3 is built from 11 residues. Germline V gene data show CDR1 as SEHNR and CDR2 as FQNEAQ (reference sequence). The variable domain in full, completed from reference TRBV7-9 and TRBJ2-1, reads DTGVSQNPRHKITKRGQNVTFRCDPISEHNRLYWYRQTLGQGPEFLTYFQNEAQLEKSRLLSDRFSAERPKGSFSTLEIQRTEQGDSAMYLCASSSQNEQFFGPGTRLTVL.

The gene calls are TRBV6-5 and TRBJ2-1; perhaps TRBD1 as D (6 bases). V was shortened by 6 bases and J by 7 bases, with 16 bases between the two germline ends. CDR1 is MNHEY, CDR2 SVGAGI, per germline. The CDR3 contains 14 residues. The CDR3 DNA reads TGTGCCAGCAGAGGTATCCAGGGGCGGAATGAGCAGTTCTTC. Translating gives CASRGIQGRNEQFF.

The chain uses TRBV7-9 and TRBJ2-6; D gene uncertain. The CDR3 is made up of 19 amino acids. CDR1 SEHNR and CDR2 FQNEAQ come from the germline V gene (reference sequence). Deletions cut 4 bases from V and 0 bases from J, with 19 bases between. Here the CDR3 DNA reads TGTGCCAGCAGCTCACGTGGGCCTTTAGCCTCCTCTGGGGCCAACGTCCTGACTTTC. Amino acids: CASSSRGPLASSGANVLTF.

The chain recombines TRBV18 with TRBJ1-1; D not certain. Germline CDR1 KGHSH, CDR2 LQKENI. The germline V and J ends were trimmed by 2 bases and 5 bases, with 15 bases remaining between them. The CDR3 is 15 residues long. The CDR3 bases are TGTGCCAGCTCACCATCCGGGAGTTATGGGACTGAAGCTTTCTTT. Its protein is CASSPSGSYGTEAFF.

The genes are TRBV28 and TRBJ1-2; D remains unclear. The germline V gene encodes CDR1 MDHEN and CDR2 SYDVKM. The CDR3 loop spans 11 amino acids. V gave up 8 bases and J gave up 3 bases, with 7 bases separating them. The CDR3 region has the DNA TGTGCCAGCGAAGAACACTATGGCTACACCTTC. This sequence encodes CASEEHYGYTF.

The CDR3 reads CASSLSSYSYNEQFF. The CDR3 DNA reads TGTGCCAGCAGCTTATCCTCGTACTCCTACAATGAGCAGTTCTTC. The chain employs TRBV7-2 and TRBJ2-1; D ambiguous. The CDR3 has 15 residues. CDR1 is SGHTA and CDR2 is FQGNSA in the germline V gene. V lost 2 bases to trimming and J lost 0 bases, with 8 bases between them.

V and J are TRBV28 and TRBJ2-7; tentatively, D is TRBD2 (6 bases). This CDR3 is 16 amino acids long. Germline V gives CDR1 MDHEN, CDR2 SYDVKM. V shed 5 bases and J shed 4 bases, with 21 bases lying between them. CDR3 sequence reads: CASSPQGTASAYEQYF. CDR3 bases: TGTGCCAGCAGTCCCCAAGGGACGGCTAGCGCTTACGAGCAGTACTTC.

The DNA for the CDR3 is TGTGCCACCAGCAGGAGGGCTGGACTAGCGGGAGGGTTGGTGCAGTTCTTC. It is translated as CATSRRAGLAGGLVQFF. This chain connects TRBV15 to TRBJ2-1; 15 bases line up with TRBD2. J gave up 12 bases and V 3 bases, and 12 bases lay outside the gene matches. This CDR3 region has 17 residues. CDR1 and CDR2 (germline): LNHNV, YYDKDF (reference sequence).

The table lists this clone with a count of one. This chain uses TRBV15 with TRBJ2-1; 7 nucleotides line up with TRBD1. Germline V gives CDR1 LNHNV, CDR2 YYDKDF (reference sequence). J was trimmed by 7 bases and V by 3 bases; bases with no gene match: 6. CDR3 length: 14 amino acids. The CDR3 DNA reads as TGTGCCACCAGCAGCGAGACAGGGTTGAATGAGCAGTTCTTC. It is translated as CATSSETGLNEQFF.

CDR3 in amino acids: CASSPGTGGTYEQYF. The CDR3, as DNA: TGTGCCAGCTCACCGGGGACAGGGGGGACCTACGAGCAGTACTTC. The V gene is TRBV18, the J gene TRBJ2-7, with 11 bases identical to TRBD1. This CDR3 contains 15 residues. With V trimmed by 3 bases and J by 2 bases, 3 bases remained unmatched. CDR1 is KGHSH and CDR2 is LQKENI in the germline V gene.

DNA for the CDR3: TGTGCCAGCAGCTTGTCGAAGGCTAGCGGGACCGGGGAGCTGTTTTTT. Its translation: CASSLSKASGTGELFF. V usage is TRBV5-4 and J usage is TRBJ2-2, with TRBD2 matching 8 bases. The V gene's germline CDR1 is SGHNT and CDR2 YYREEE (reference sequence). The CDR3 length is 16 residues. J lost 5 bases, V lost 1 base, and 7 bases had no gene match.

The rearrangement uses TRBV6-6 and TRBJ1-1; 9 positions match TRBD1. In germline, CDR1 is MNHNY, CDR2 SVGAGI (reference sequence). Trimming took 0 bases from V and 5 from J; bases not matched to a gene: 1. CDR3 length: 14 amino acids. CDR3 DNA sequence: TGTGCCAGCAGTTACTCAGGGACAGGGACTGAAGCTTTCTTT. It codes for CASSYSGTGTEAFF.

This sequence joins TRBV4-3 and TRBJ2-5; TRBD2 is a possible D gene (5 bases). This CDR3 region has 13 residues. V lost 0 bases to trimming and J lost 5 bases, with 7 bases between them. From germline, CDR1 is LGHNA and CDR2 YSLEER. This CDR3 is CASSQDSGETQYF. The CDR3 DNA is TGCGCCAGCAGCCAAGATTCGGGGGAGACCCAGTACTTC.